These 17 T cell receptor beta chains were sequenced from one sample in a study of OX40 agonist ivuxolimab in advanced cancers. Repertoires were generated with immunoSEQ multiplex PCR, while TCRdb's copy carries only in-frame clones and drops some. The sample records about 76,000 clones, 70% to 90% being singletons. Specimen: CD4+ or CD8+ T cells sorted from blood, collected in a trial of the OX40 agonist ivuxolimab. These receptors all come from an adult with an advanced solid tumor such as melanoma, head and neck, liver or kidney cancer.

The sample holds a few counts of this clone. The DNA for the CDR3 is TGTGCCAGCAGCCCCTTTAAGTACTCCTACTACGAGCAGTACTTC. This codes for CASSPFKYSYYEQYF. V gene TRBV28 combines with J gene TRBJ2-7; D ambiguous. From germline, CDR1 is MDHEN and CDR2 SYDVKM. This CDR3 is built from 15 residues. The V gene lost 6 bases and the J gene lost 3 bases, with 18 bases spanning the gap.

The chain combines TRBV7-9 with TRBJ2-1, with 11 bases lining up with TRBD2. The V and J ends lost 0 bases and 6 bases, in that order; junction bases with no gene match: 1. Per germline, CDR1 SEHNR and CDR2 FQNEAQ (reference sequence). The CDR3 extends over 15 amino acids. The CDR3 nucleotides are TGTGCCAGCAGCTTAGCAGGGACTAGCGGCAATGAGCAGTTCTTC. Translating gives CASSLAGTSGNEQFF.

This sequence joins TRBV19 and TRBJ2-1; TRBD2 aligns across 9 bases. Germline lookup yields CDR1 LNHDA and CDR2 SQIVND (reference sequence). The CDR3 covers 11 residues. The J segment lost 12 bases and the V segment lost 9 bases, leaving 6 bases of the junction unmatched. This chain's CDR3 is CASRAGGVQFF. CDR3 DNA: TGTGCCAGCCGCGCGGGAGGGGTGCAGTTCTTC.

V is TRBV25-1 and J is TRBJ2-3, with TRBD1 identical over 10 bases. Germline lookup yields CDR1 MGHDK and CDR2 SYGVNS. With 8 bases clipped from V and 0 bases from J, the junction kept 8 bases outside the gene matches. This CDR3 comprises 16 residues. CDR3 protein: CASGGMTGGSTDTQYF. DNA for the CDR3: TGTGCCAGCGGGGGAATGACAGGGGGCAGCACAGATACGCAGTATTTT. The variable domain in full, completed from reference TRBV25-1 and TRBJ2-3, reads EADIYQTPRYLVIGTGKKITLECSQTMGHDKMYWYQQDPGMELHLIHYSYGVNSTEKGDLSSESTVSRIRTEHFPLTLESARPSHTSQYLCASGGMTGGSTDTQYFGPGTRLTVL.

This clone has only one observation. CDR3 coding DNA: TGTGCCAGCAGCTTATCACCCGGACCGTCAGGGTTTAGGTATGGCTACACCTTC. It yields the protein CASSLSPGPSGFRYGYTF. This chain links TRBV7-9 with TRBJ1-2, with D perhaps matching TRBD1 (5 bases). Trimming removed 2 bases at V and 5 bases at J, with 24 bases between. Germline CDR1 SEHNR, CDR2 FQNEAQ (reference sequence). CDR3 size: 18 residues.

J is TRBJ2-5 and V is TRBV27; 8 nucleotides line up with TRBD1. The length of the CDR3 is 13 residues. V dropped 7 bases and J dropped 4; count of bases not matched to a gene: 5. The germline CDR1 and CDR2 sequences are MNHEY and SMNVEV (reference sequence). The CDR3 region is CASTNRGLETQYF. The CDR3 region has the DNA TGTGCCAGCACAAACAGGGGGTTAGAGACCCAGTACTTC.

The genes are TRBV14 and TRBJ1-5; unclear D gene. Trimming took off 7 bases at V and 0 bases at J, with 13 bases between the two ends. The germline gives CDR1 SGHDN, CDR2 FVKESK. The CDR3 contains 15 residues. CDR3 in DNA: TGTGCCAGCATCCCGACATTCTCTAGCAATCAGCCCCAGCATTTT. This sequence encodes CASIPTFSSNQPQHF.

The J gene is TRBJ2-4, the V gene TRBV6-5, with D tentatively TRBD1 (5 bases). The V gene's germline CDR1 is MNHEY and CDR2 SVGAGI. V was shortened by 0 bases and J by 2 bases, with 11 bases between the two germline ends. The CDR3 covers 16 residues. The CDR3 sequence is CASSYSAGWTKNIQYF. CDR3 coding DNA: TGTGCCAGCAGTTACTCTGCAGGGTGGACCAAAAACATTCAGTACTTC.

The CDR3 DNA reads as TGTGCCAGCAAGGCCGGGACCGGCTACGAGCAGTACTTC. It encodes CASKAGTGYEQYF. This sequence joins TRBV6-6 and TRBJ2-7; D may match TRBD1 or TRBD2 (5 bases each). V dropped 7 bases and J dropped 3 bases, with 13 bases sitting between them. Germline lookup yields CDR1 MNHNY and CDR2 SVGAGI (reference sequence). The CDR3 extends over 13 amino acids.

V and J are TRBV5-4 and TRBJ2-5; D gene unclear. Judging by the DNA end, TRBJ2-7 fits better; the J call may be wrong. CDR3 size: 13 residues. Germline V CDR1 and CDR2: SGHNT, YYREEE (reference sequence). The CDR3 reads CASSSSGAYEQYF. CDR3 DNA: TGTGCCAGCAGCTCCTCTGGGGCCTACGAGCAGTACTTC.

This sequence joins TRBV2 and TRBJ2-3; D is unresolved. This CDR3 region has 10 residues. V gave up 11 bases and J gave up 4 bases, with 7 bases separating them. Germline-derived CDR1 and CDR2 are SNHLY and FYNNEI. CDR3 amino acids: CASAADTQYF. The CDR3 DNA follows: TGTGCCTCCGCGGCAGATACGCAGTATTTT.

The gene calls are TRBV7-9 and TRBJ1-1; D may be TRBD1 (5 bases). Germline V gene data show CDR1 as SEHNR and CDR2 as FQNEAQ (reference sequence). The CDR3 covers 16 residues. Trimming took 4 bases from V and 0 from J, leaving 15 bases between them. The CDR3 here is CASSSDWDPMNTEAFF. In DNA, the CDR3 is TGTGCCAGCAGCTCCGACTGGGACCCTATGAACACTGAAGCTTTCTTT.

In its sample, this clone was seen once. The J gene is TRBJ1-2, the V gene TRBV6-6, with unresolved D. CDR3 size: 14 residues. From germline, CDR1 is MNHNY and CDR2 SVGAGI (reference sequence). The V and J ends lost 4 bases and 2 bases respectively, with 11 bases between them. The CDR3, as DNA: TGTGCCAGCAGTTGGACTCGGGCCAACTATGGCTACACCTTC. Protein sequence: CASSWTRANYGYTF.

The count of this clone is one. The chain has TRBV10-1 and TRBJ2-2, with D possibly called TRBD1 or TRBD2 (5 bases each). This CDR3 comprises 13 residues. Germline V gene data show CDR1 as WNHNN and CDR2 as SYGVQD (reference sequence). The V gene lost 0 bases and the J gene lost 6 bases, with 5 bases spanning the gap. In nucleotides, the CDR3 is TGCGCCAGCAGTGAGTCGGGGGCCGGGGAGCTGTTTTTT. This codes for CASSESGAGELFF.

The chain carries TRBV5-1 and TRBJ2-3; 11 nucleotides agree with TRBD2. This CDR3 region has 17 residues. Germline lookup yields CDR1 SGHRS and CDR2 YFSETQ. J was trimmed by 5 bases and V by 2 bases; bases with no gene match: 10. In DNA, the CDR3 is TGCGCCAGCAGCTTCGACCGCACGGGACTAGCGGAAGATACGCAGTATTTT. It translates to CASSFDRTGLAEDTQYF.

This clone was counted a single time. A far more abundant clone sits one base away, making this likely a read error. This same CDR3 is encoded by further DNA sequences in the sample. CDR3 coding DNA: TGTGCCAGCTCACCCAACACCGGGGAGCTGTTTTTT. Its protein is CASSPNTGELFF. This chain joins TRBV18 and TRBJ2-2; D is undetermined. This CDR3 has 12 residues. Germline assignment: CDR1 KGHSH and CDR2 LQKENI. Trimming stripped 3 bases from V and 2 bases from J, with 1 base between.

The chain recombines TRBV29-1 with TRBJ2-7; the match to TRBD2 covers 8 bases. Germline V lookup: CDR1 SQVTM, CDR2 ANQGSEA. Losses at the gene ends were 5 bases for V and 2 bases for J; bases not matched to a gene: 5. The CDR3 loop spans 13 amino acids. This chain's CDR3 is CSVTGREPYEQYF. The CDR3, as DNA: TGCAGCGTTACCGGGAGGGAACCCTACGAGCAGTACTTC.